This TCR beta chain was recovered during a study of T cell responses to AZD1222 COVID-19 vaccine. Points on this clone: The junction differs from germline at one of its ends, possibly a read error.

The CDR3 length is 13 residues. CDR1 SEHNR and CDR2 FQNEAQ come from the germline V gene (reference sequence). Sequenced by immunoSEQ multiplex PCR; TCRdb stores in-frame clones only, minus some. The profile shows over 75,000 clones, under 90% of them singletons. The sample consisted of peripheral blood, taken on day 0 of AZD1222 vaccination. The TCR originated in an adult in good health. The V gene is TRBV7-9, the J gene TRBJ1-1; D remains ambiguous. The CDR3 bases are TGTGCCAGCAGCTTTACGGAGCAGGCTATTCTAACGTTT. Translating it yields CASSFTEQAILTF.